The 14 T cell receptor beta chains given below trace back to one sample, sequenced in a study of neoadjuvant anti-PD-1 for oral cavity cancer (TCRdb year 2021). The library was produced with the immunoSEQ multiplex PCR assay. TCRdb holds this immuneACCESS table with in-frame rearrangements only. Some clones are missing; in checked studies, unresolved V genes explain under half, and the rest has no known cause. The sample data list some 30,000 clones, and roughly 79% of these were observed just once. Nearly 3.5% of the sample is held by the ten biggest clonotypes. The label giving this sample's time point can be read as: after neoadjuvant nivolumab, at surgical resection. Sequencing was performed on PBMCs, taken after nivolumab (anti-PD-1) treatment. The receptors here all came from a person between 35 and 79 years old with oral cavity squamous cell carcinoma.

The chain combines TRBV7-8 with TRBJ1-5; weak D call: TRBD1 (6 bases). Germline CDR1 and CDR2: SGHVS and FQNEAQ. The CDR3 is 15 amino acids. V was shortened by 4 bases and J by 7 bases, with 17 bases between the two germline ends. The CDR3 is CASSSDTGWRQPQHF. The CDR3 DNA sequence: TGTGCCAGCAGCTCCGATACAGGGTGGCGCCAGCCCCAGCATTTT.

The CDR3 sequence: CASSLAIGWPNNEQFF. Here the CDR3 DNA reads TGTGCCAGCAGCTTAGCGATAGGATGGCCCAACAATGAGCAGTTCTTC. This chain connects TRBV7-2 to TRBJ2-1, with D unclear. The V and J ends lost 0 bases and 5 bases respectively, with 14 bases between them. Looked up from germline, CDR1 is SGHTA and CDR2 is FQGNSA. The CDR3 runs to 16 residues. Filled out from reference TRBV7-2 and TRBJ2-1, the complete variable domain reads GAGVSQSPSNKVTEKGKDVELRCDPISGHTALYWYRQSLGQGLEFLIYFQGNSAPDKSGLPSDRFSAERTGGSVSTLTIQRTQQEDSAVYLCASSLAIGWPNNEQFFGPGTRLTVL.

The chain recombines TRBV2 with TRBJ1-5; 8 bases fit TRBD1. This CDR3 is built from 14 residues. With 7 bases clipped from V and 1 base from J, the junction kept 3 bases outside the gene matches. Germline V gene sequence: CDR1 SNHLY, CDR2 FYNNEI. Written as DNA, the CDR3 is TGTGCCAGCAAGACAGGGGCGAGCAATCAGCCCCAGCATTTT. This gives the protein CASKTGASNQPQHF.

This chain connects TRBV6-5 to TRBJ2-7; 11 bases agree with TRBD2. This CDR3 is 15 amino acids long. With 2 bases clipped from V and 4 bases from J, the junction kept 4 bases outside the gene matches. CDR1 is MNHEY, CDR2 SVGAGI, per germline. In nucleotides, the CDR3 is TGTGCCAGCAGTTACGGGCTAGCGGGGGGTTACGAGCAGTACTTC. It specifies CASSYGLAGGYEQYF.

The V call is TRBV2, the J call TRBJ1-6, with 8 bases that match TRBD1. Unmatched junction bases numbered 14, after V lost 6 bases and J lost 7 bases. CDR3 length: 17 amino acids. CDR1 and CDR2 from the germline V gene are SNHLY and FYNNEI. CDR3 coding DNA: TGTGCCAGCAGCCTCCCCCTGACAGGGGAGGGGAATTCACCCCTCCACTTT. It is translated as CASSLPLTGEGNSPLHF.

The CDR3 region has the DNA TGTGCCACCAGCAGAGACAGGGGGACGTACGAGCAGTACTTC. Residues: CATSRDRGTYEQYF. V is TRBV15 and J is TRBJ2-7; 7 bases agree with TRBD1. Germline V lookup: CDR1 LNHNV, CDR2 YYDKDF (reference sequence). This CDR3 spans 14 amino acids. With 0 bases clipped from V and 4 bases from J, the junction kept 3 bases outside the gene matches.

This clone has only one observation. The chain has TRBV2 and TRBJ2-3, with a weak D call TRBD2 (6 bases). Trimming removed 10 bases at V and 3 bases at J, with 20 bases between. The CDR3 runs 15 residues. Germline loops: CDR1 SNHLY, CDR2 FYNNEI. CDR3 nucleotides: TGTGCCACCAGCCCGACAGTCGCGGGGACAGATACGCAGTATTTT. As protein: CATSPTVAGTDTQYF.

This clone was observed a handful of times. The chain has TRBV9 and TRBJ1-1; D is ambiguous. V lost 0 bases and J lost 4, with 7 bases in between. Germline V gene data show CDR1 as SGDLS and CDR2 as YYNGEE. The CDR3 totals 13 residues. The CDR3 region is CASSVAGSTEAFF. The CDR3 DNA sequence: TGTGCCAGCAGCGTAGCCGGGAGCACTGAAGCTTTCTTT.

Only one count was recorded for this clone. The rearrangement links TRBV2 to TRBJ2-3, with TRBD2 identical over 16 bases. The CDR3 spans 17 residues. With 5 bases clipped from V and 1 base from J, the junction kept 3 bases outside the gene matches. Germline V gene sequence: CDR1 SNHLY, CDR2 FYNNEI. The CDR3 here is CASSSGLAGGRTDTQYF. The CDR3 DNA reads TGTGCCAGCAGTTCGGGACTAGCGGGGGGGCGCACAGATACGCAGTATTTT. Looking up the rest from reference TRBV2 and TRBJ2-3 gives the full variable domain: EPEVTQTPSHQVTQMGQEVILRCVPISNHLYFYWYRQILGQKVEFLVSFYNNEISEKSEIFDDQFSVERPDGSNFTLKIRSTKLEDSAMYFCASSSGLAGGRTDTQYFGPGTRLTVL.

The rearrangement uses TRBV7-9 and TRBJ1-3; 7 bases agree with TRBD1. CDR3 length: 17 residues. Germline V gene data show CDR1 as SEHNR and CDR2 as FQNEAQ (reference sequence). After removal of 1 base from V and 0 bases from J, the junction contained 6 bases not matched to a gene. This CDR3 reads CASSLGQGRHSGNTIYF. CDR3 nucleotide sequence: TGTGCCAGCAGCTTAGGACAGGGACGACACTCTGGAAACACCATATATTTT.

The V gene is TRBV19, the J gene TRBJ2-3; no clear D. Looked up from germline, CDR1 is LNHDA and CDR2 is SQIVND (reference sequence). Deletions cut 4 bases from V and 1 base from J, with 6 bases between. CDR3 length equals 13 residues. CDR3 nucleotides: TGTGCCAGTAGTACACCTGGCACAGATACGCAGTATTTT. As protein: CASSTPGTDTQYF.

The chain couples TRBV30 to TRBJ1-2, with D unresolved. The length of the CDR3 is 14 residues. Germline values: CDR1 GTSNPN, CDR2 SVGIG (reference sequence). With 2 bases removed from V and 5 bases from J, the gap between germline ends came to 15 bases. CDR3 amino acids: CAWSSGELGYGYTF. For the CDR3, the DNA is TGTGCCTGGAGTTCTGGGGAGTTAGGTTATGGCTACACCTTC.

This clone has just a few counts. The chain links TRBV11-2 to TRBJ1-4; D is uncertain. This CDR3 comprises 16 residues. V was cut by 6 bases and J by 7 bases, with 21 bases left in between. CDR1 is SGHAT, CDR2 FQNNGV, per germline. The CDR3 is CASSSNPDARGEKLFF. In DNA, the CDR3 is TGTGCCAGCAGTTCAAACCCAGACGCCCGTGGTGAAAAACTGTTTTTT.

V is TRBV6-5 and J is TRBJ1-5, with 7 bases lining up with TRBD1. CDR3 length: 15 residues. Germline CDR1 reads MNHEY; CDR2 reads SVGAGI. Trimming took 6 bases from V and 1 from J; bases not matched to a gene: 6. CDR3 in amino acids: CASRDRVHSNQPQHF. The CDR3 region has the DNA TGTGCCAGCAGAGACAGGGTGCACAGCAATCAGCCCCAGCATTTT.